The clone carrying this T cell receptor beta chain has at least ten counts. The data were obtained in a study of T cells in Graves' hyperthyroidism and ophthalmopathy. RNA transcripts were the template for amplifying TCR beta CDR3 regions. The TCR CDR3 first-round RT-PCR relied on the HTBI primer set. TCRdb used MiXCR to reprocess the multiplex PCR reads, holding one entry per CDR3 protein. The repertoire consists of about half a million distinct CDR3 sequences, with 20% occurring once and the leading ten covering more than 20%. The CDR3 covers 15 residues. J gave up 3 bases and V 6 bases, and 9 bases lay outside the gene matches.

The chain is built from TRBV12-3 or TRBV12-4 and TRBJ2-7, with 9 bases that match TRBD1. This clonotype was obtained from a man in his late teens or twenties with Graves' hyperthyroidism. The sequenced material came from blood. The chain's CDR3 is CASSSTGGLIYEQYF. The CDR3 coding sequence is TGTGCCAGCAGCTCTACAGGGGGCCTAATCTACGAGCAGTACTTC.